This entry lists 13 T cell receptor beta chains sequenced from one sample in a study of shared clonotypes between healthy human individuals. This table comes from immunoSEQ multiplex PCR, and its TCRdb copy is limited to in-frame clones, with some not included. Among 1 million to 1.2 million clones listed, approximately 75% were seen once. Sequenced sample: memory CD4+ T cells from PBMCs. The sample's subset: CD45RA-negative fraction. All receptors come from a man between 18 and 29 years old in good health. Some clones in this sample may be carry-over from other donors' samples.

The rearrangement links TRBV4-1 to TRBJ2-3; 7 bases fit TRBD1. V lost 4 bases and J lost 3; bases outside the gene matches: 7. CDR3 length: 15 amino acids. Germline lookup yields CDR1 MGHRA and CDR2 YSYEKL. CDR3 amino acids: CASSLYGQETDTQYF. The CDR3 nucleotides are TGCGCCAGCAGCCTCTACGGACAGGAGACAGATACGCAGTATTTT.

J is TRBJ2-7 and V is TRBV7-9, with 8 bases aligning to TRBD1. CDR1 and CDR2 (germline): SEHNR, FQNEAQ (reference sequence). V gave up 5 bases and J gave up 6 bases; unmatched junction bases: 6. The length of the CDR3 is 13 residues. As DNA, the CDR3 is TGTGCCAGCAGCCTTACCACAGGGGGCGAGCAGTACTTC. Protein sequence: CASSLTTGGEQYF.

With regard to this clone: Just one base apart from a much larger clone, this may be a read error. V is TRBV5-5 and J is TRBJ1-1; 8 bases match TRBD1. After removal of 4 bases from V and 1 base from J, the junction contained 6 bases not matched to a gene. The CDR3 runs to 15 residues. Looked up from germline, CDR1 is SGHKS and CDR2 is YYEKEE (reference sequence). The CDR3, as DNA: TGTGCCAGCAGCCCCTGGACAGGGCGGAACACTGAAGCTTTCTTT. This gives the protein CASSPWTGRNTEAFF. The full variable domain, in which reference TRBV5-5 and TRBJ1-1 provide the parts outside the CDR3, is DAGVTQSPTHLIKTRGQQVTLRCSPISGHKSVSWYQQVLGQGPQFIFQYYEKEERGRGNFPDRFSARQFPNYSSELNVNALLLGDSALYLCASSPWTGRNTEAFFGQGTRLTVV.

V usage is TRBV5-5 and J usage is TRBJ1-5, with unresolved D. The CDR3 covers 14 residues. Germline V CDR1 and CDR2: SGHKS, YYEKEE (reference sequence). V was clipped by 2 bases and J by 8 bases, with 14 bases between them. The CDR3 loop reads CASSFGTSAEPQHF. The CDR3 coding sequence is TGTGCCAGCAGCTTTGGCACATCGGCGGAGCCCCAGCATTTT.

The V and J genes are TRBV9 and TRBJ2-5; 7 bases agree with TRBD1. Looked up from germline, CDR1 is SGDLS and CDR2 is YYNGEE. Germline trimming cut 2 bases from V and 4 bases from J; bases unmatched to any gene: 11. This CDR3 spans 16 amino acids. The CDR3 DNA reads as TGTGCCAGCAGCGTGGGTACAGGGGACCCGGGAGAGACCCAGTACTTC. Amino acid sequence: CASSVGTGDPGETQYF.

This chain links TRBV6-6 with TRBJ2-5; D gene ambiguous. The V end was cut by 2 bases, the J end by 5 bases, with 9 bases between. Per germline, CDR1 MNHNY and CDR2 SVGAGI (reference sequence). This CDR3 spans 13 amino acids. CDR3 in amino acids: CASSYRKEETQYF. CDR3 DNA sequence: TGTGCCAGCAGTTACCGCAAGGAGGAGACCCAGTACTTC.

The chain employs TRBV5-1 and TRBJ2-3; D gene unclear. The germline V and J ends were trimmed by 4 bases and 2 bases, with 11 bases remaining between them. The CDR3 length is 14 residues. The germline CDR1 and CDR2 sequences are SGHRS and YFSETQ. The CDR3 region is CASSIRADTDTQYF. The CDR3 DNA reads TGCGCCAGCAGCATCCGGGCCGACACAGATACGCAGTATTTT.

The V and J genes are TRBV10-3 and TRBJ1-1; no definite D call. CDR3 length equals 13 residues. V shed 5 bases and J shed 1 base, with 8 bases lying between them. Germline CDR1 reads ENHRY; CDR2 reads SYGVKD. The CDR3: CAISQTQNTEAFF. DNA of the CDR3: TGTGCCATCAGTCAGACCCAGAACACTGAAGCTTTCTTT.

The DNA for the CDR3 is TGCGCCAGCAGCCAAGTTTTGACACTAGCGGGAGCTCCCGAGCAGTACTTC. This sequence encodes CASSQVLTLAGAPEQYF. The rearrangement links TRBV4-1 to TRBJ2-7, with TRBD2 matching 11 bases. The junction had 11 bases not matched to a gene; V was cut back by 1 base and J by 6 bases. This CDR3 is built from 17 residues. Germline V lookup: CDR1 MGHRA, CDR2 YSYEKL.

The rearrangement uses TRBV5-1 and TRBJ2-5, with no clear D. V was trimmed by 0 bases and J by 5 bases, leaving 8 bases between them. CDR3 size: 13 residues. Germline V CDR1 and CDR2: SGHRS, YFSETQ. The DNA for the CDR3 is TGCGCCAGCAGCTTGGGGGCCATGGAGACCCAGTACTTC. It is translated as CASSLGAMETQYF.

CDR3 in DNA: TGTGCCAGCAGTCCCCGACAGGGGGACCGAGGAAAACTGTTTTTT. Translated, it gives CASSPRQGDRGKLFF. This rearrangement joins TRBV27 to TRBJ1-4, with 9 nucleotides matching TRBD1. Germline CDR1 and CDR2: MNHEY and SMNVEV (reference sequence). Trimming took 5 bases from V and 10 from J; bases not matched to a gene: 11. The CDR3 has 15 amino acids.

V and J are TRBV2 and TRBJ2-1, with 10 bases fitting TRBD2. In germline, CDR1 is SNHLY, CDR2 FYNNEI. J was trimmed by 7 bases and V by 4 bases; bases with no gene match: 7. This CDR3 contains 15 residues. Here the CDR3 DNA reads TGTGCCAGCAGTGTTGGCCTAGCGGGAGAAAATGAGCAGTTCTTC. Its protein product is CASSVGLAGENEQFF.

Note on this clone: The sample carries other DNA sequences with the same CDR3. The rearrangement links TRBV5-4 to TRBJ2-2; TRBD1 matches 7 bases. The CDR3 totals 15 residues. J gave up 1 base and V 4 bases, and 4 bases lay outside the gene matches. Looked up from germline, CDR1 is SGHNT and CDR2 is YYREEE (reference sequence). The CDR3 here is CASSPGTVNTGELFF. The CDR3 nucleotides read TGTGCCAGCAGCCCCGGGACAGTGAACACCGGGGAGCTGTTTTTT.